One and the same sample provided the 2 T cell receptor beta chains below, sequenced in a study of response to subunit inactivated influenza vaccine. Each CDR3 protein gets one entry after TCRdb re-called the RT-PCR reads with MiXCR. This table holds 800,000 or so distinct CDR3 sequences, about 20% found once. The starting material was PBMCs from blood, obtained around 5 days after vaccination. The receptors derive from a man aged 45-65 years who received an inactivated influenza vaccine.

As to this clonotype: Being one base from a much bigger clone, this may be a read error. The chain couples TRBV20-1 to TRBJ1-5; tentative D call: TRBD1 (5 bases). The germline CDR1 and CDR2 sequences are DFQATT and SNEGSKA (reference sequence). The CDR3 covers 14 residues. CDR3 in DNA: TGCAATGCTAGAGATTGGCAGGGTGGACAGCCCCAGCATTTT. Translation: CNARDWQGGQPQHF.

The rearrangement links TRBV20-1 to TRBJ2-5; TRBD1 matches 7 bases. Unmatched junction bases numbered 9, after V lost 6 bases and J lost 2 bases. This CDR3 region has 14 residues. Germline CDR1 and CDR2: DFQATT and SNEGSKA (reference sequence). The chain's CDR3 is CSADRQGDQETQYF. Here the CDR3 DNA reads TGCAGTGCCGACCGACAGGGTGATCAAGAGACCCAGTACTTC.